This T cell receptor beta chain was sequenced for a study of blood T cells in healthy people across ages. Through a sample-barcoded 5' primer and a J-beta primer mix, a second PCR was run for about 6 to 11 cycles. Sequencing yielded, for each sample, at least 3 million paired-end reads carrying CDR3. TCRdb passed the 5' RACE reads through MiXCR, listing each CDR3 protein once. The sample includes approximately 1,100,000 distinct CDR3 sequences, 40% to 55% of them seen just once. Study-level findings and limits: Versus aged donors, long-lived donors had higher diversity and more naive CD4+ cells.

The V end was cut by 7 bases, the J end by 1 base, with 5 bases between. The CDR3 runs to 12 residues. From germline, CDR1 is SQVTM and CDR2 ANQGSEA. This clonotype has only a few counts. Its target is not known. V is TRBV29-1 and J is TRBJ2-6; D unresolved. The source material was blood. This sequence was found in a woman in her fifties or sixties in good health. The DNA of the CDR3 is TGCAGCGCCGAATCTGGGGCCAACGTCCTGACTTTC. Encoded protein: CSAESGANVLTF.